One and the same sample provided the 12 T cell receptor beta chains below, sequenced in a study of CD8+ T cells in alopecia areata. After isolation, RNA underwent reverse transcription to generate cDNA as the sequencing template. Assay: immunoSEQ multiplex PCR; the TCRdb copy retains only in-frame clones and omits some. The sample yields 140,000 to 150,000 clones, roughly 60% seen once. Sequenced sample: CD8+ T cells sorted from blood. The source of these receptors is a human donor in good health.

V gene TRBV29-1 combines with J gene TRBJ2-1; 14 positions agree with TRBD2. V was pared by 3 bases and J by 0 bases, with 1 base of the junction left unmatched. Per germline, CDR1 SQVTM and CDR2 ANQGSEA. The CDR3 has 16 residues. CDR3 residues: CSVEGTSGSSYNEQFF. DNA for the CDR3: TGCAGCGTTGAGGGGACTAGCGGGAGCTCCTACAATGAGCAGTTCTTC.

This chain joins TRBV20-1 and TRBJ2-5; TRBD2 agrees at 7 bases. The better agreement between TRBJ2-7 and the DNA end casts doubt on the J call. CDR1 and CDR2 (germline): DFQATT, SNEGSKA (reference sequence). The CDR3 is made up of 11 amino acids. The CDR3 is CSATGGYEQYF. CDR3 coding DNA: TGCAGTGCTACCGGGGGGTACGAGCAGTACTTC.

This chain uses TRBV10-3 with TRBJ2-7; D might be TRBD2 (6 bases). Trimming removed 6 bases from V and 0 bases from J, with 15 bases in between. The CDR3 contains 15 residues. CDR1 is ENHRY and CDR2 is SYGVKD in the germline V gene. The CDR3 loop reads CAISAVVGGSYEQYF. DNA of the CDR3: TGTGCCATCAGCGCTGTGGTCGGGGGCTCCTACGAGCAGTACTTC.

The CDR3, as DNA: TGTGCCAGCAGCCCCCCGGGGGGGACTGAAGCTTTCTTT. Translation: CASSPPGGTEAFF. The chain combines TRBV7-6 with TRBJ1-1; D perhaps matches TRBD1 (5 bases). Trimming removed 5 bases at V and 5 bases at J, with 12 bases between. The germline V gene has CDR1 SGHVS and CDR2 FNYEAQ. The CDR3 is 13 amino acids. The full variable domain, with the rest looked up from reference TRBV7-6 and TRBJ1-1, is GAGVSQSPRYKVTKRGQDVALRCDPISGHVSLYWYRQALGQGPEFLTYFNYEAQQDKSGLPNDRFSAERPEGSISTLTIQRTEQRDSAMYRCASSPPGGTEAFFGQGTRLTVV.

CDR3 sequence: CASSLRPRPQETQYF. The CDR3 DNA follows: TGCGCCAGCAGCTTGAGGCCGAGACCGCAAGAGACCCAGTACTTC. This sequence joins TRBV5-1 and TRBJ2-5; the D is unclear. This CDR3 is built from 15 residues. CDR1 and CDR2 from the germline V gene are SGHRS and YFSETQ. V was clipped by 1 base and J by 2 bases, with 12 bases between them.

Worth noting for this clone: A junction end diverges from the germline sequence, so it may reflect a read error. V gene TRBV13 combines with J gene TRBJ2-1; the D gene is possibly TRBD2 (5 bases). CDR1 and CDR2 (germline): PRHDT, FYEKMQ (reference sequence). This CDR3 contains 14 residues. The CDR3 region is CASSVGLFYNEQFF. In DNA, the CDR3 is TGTGCCAGCAGCGTAGGACTGTTCTACAATGAGCAGTTCTTC.

The chain employs TRBV29-1 and TRBJ2-1; 11 bases fit TRBD2. V trimming: 2 bases; J trimming: 4 bases; junction bases outside the gene matches: 13. This CDR3 comprises 18 residues. Germline V lookup: CDR1 SQVTM, CDR2 ANQGSEA. The CDR3 loop is CSVERQGLGLAAYNEQFF. The DNA of the CDR3 is TGCAGCGTTGAAAGACAGGGGTTGGGACTAGCGGCATACAATGAGCAGTTCTTC.

V and J are TRBV6-5 and TRBJ2-7, with 7 bases identical to TRBD1. V dropped 4 bases and J dropped 4; count of bases not matched to a gene: 13. Germline V gene lookup returns CDR1 MNHEY and CDR2 SVGAGI. The CDR3 length is 16 residues. CDR3 protein: CASSSSTTGEEYEQYF. CDR3 in DNA: TGTGCCAGCAGTTCTTCCACCACAGGGGAAGAGTACGAGCAGTACTTC.

J is TRBJ2-7 and V is TRBV25-1; D is possibly TRBD2 (6 bases). The CDR3 is 14 residues long. V lost 0 bases and J 5 bases, leaving 11 bases between the germline ends. Germline V CDR1 and CDR2: MGHDK, SYGVNS. The CDR3 is CASSEYGGDHEQYF. The CDR3 nucleotides read TGTGCCAGCAGTGAATACGGCGGGGACCACGAGCAGTACTTC.

This chain joins TRBV18 and TRBJ2-3; no definite D call. CDR1 KGHSH and CDR2 LQKENI come from the germline V gene. Trimming took off 0 bases at V and 4 bases at J, with 8 bases between the two ends. The CDR3 has 14 amino acids. The CDR3 protein is CASSPPRQADTQYF. CDR3 in DNA: TGTGCCAGCTCACCACCGAGACAAGCAGATACGCAGTATTTT.

V is TRBV29-1 and J is TRBJ2-7; D call uncertain. The CDR3 is made up of 14 amino acids. CDR1 is SQVTM, CDR2 ANQGSEA, per germline. V was cut by 1 base and J by 6 bases, with 16 bases left in between. The CDR3 nucleotides are TGCAGCGTTGAAGTTCGGCAAACCGGGCGCGAGCAGTACTTC. Its protein product is CSVEVRQTGREQYF.

This clone was detected a few times. This same CDR3 is encoded by further DNA sequences in the sample. The V call is TRBV29-1, the J call TRBJ2-1, with D possibly called TRBD1 or TRBD2 (5 bases each). The CDR3 is 15 amino acids. Germline CDR1 is SQVTM and CDR2 is ANQGSEA. The V end lost 1 base, the J end lost 0 bases, and 10 bases lay between the germline ends. The CDR3 coding sequence is TGCAGCGTTGAAGGCGAGGGGAGCTCCTACAATGAGCAGTTCTTC. Amino acids: CSVEGEGSSYNEQFF.